This record covers a single T cell receptor beta chain. The CDR3 length is 14 residues. V was cut by 1 base and J by 6 bases, with 12 bases left in between. The germline gives CDR1 GTSNPN, CDR2 SVGIG (reference sequence). The sample is drawn from a study of OX40 agonist ivuxolimab in advanced cancers. Study in general: Subjects had a mean age of roughly 60 years, with a range of 23 to 79; roughly 80% were male.

Data came from immunoSEQ multiplex PCR; TCRdb stores just in-frame clones and leaves some out. The table shows about 52,000 clones, with 75% to 90% occurring only once. This TCR was recovered from an adult with an advanced solid tumor such as melanoma, head and neck, liver or kidney cancer. This chain joins TRBV30 and TRBJ1-4; possible D gene TRBD1, 5 bases. This sample comprised CD4+ or CD8+ T cells sorted from blood, obtained in a trial of the OX40 agonist ivuxolimab. CDR3 coding DNA: TGTGCCTGGAGTGCACCACGGGGGTATGAAAAACTGTTTTTT. As protein: CAWSAPRGYEKLFF.